One T cell receptor beta chain is described in this entry. These data come from a study of radiotherapy plus CTLA-4 blockade in lung cancer. With V trimmed by 5 bases and J by 3 bases, 9 bases remained unmatched. CDR1 is MNHEY, CDR2 SMNVEV, per germline (reference sequence). The CDR3 contains 17 residues. Only in-frame clones appear in the TCRdb table, and some are missing; sequencing was by immunoSEQ multiplex PCR. The sample yields approximately 80,000 clones, approximately 73% seen once. The sequence came from a human donor with non-small cell lung cancer whose response to radiotherapy plus ipilimumab could not be evaluated. The source material was peripheral blood, sampled from a patient treated with radiotherapy plus ipilimumab. The rearrangement uses TRBV27 and TRBJ2-7; 14 nucleotides line up with TRBD2. The CDR3 is CASSGPGLAGEVYEQYF. The CDR3 DNA reads as TGTGCCAGCAGTGGTCCGGGACTAGCGGGAGAGGTCTACGAGCAGTACTTC.